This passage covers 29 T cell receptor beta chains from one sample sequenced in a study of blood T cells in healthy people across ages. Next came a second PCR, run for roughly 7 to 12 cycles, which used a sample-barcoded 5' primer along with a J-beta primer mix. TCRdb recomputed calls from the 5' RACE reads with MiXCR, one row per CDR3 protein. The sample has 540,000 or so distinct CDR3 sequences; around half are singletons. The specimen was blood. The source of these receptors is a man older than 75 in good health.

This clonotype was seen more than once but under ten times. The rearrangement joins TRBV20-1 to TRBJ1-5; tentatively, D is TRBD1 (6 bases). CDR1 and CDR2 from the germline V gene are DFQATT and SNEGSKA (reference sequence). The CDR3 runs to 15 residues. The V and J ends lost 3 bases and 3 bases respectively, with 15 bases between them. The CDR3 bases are TGCAGTGCTAGGGGGGCGCAGGGGTTCAATCAGCCCCAGCATTTT. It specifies CSARGAQGFNQPQHF.

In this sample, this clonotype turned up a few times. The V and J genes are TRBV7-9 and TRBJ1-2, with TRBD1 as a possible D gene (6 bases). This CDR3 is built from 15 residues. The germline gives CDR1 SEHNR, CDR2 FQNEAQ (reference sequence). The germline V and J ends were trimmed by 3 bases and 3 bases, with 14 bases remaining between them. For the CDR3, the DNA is TGTGCCAGCAGCTTCGATGACAGGAAGGACTATGGCTACACCTTC. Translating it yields CASSFDDRKDYGYTF. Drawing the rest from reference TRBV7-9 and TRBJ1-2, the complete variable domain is DTGVSQNPRHKITKRGQNVTFRCDPISEHNRLYWYRQTLGQGPEFLTYFQNEAQLEKSRLLSDRFSAERPKGSFSTLEIQRTEQGDSAMYLCASSFDDRKDYGYTFGSGTRLTVV.

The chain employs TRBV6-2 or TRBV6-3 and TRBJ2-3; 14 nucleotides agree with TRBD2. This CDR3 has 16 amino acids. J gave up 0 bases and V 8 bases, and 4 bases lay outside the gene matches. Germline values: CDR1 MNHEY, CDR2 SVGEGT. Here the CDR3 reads CASRLAGGRSTDTQYF. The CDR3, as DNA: TGTGCCAGCCGACTAGCGGGAGGGAGGAGCACAGATACGCAGTATTTT.

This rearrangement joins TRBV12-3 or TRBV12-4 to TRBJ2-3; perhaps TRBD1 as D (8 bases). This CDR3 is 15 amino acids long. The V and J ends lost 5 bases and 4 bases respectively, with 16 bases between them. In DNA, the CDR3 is TGTGCCAGCAGTCCCCACAGGGGGGGCGCAGATACGCAGTATTTT. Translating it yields CASSPHRGGADTQYF.

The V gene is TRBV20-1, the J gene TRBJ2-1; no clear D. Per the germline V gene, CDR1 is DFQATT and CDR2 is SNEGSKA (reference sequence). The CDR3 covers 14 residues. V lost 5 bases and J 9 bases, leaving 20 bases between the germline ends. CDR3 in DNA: TGCAGTGCTCCGAACACCGAAAACGTTGGTGAGCAGTTCTTC. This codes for CSAPNTENVGEQFF.

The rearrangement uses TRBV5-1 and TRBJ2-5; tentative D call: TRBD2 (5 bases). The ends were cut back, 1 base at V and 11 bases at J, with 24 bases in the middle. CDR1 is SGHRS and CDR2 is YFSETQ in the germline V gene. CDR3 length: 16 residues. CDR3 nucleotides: TGCGCCAGCAGCTTGATCCGGGGATCGGGGTCCTACGGGCAGTACTTC. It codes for CASSLIRGSGSYGQYF. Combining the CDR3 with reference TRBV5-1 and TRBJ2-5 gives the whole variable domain KAGVTQTPRYLIKTRGQQVTLSCSPISGHRSVSWYQQTPGQGLQFLFEYFSETQRNKGNFPGRFSGRQFSNSRSEMNVSTLELGDSALYLCASSLIRGSGSYGQYFGPGTRLLVL.

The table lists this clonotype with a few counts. CDR3 region: CASNPSGTSGSFRFF. The CDR3 coding sequence is TGTGCCAGCAACCCTTCCGGGACTAGCGGGAGTTTTCGGTTCTTC. The chain recombines TRBV6-2 or TRBV6-3 with TRBJ2-1; 14 bases fit TRBD2. V was clipped by 7 bases and J by 15 bases; unmatched bases: 14. The CDR3 contains 15 residues. CDR1 is MNHEY and CDR2 is SVGEGT in the germline V gene.

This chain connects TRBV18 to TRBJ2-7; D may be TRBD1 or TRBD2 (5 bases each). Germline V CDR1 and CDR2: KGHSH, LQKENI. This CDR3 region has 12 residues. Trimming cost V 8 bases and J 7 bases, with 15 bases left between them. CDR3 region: CASLGTYNEQYF. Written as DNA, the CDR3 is TGTGCCAGCCTAGGGACCTACAATGAGCAGTACTTC. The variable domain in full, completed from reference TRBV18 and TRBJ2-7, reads NAGVMQNPRHLVRRRGQEARLRCSPMKGHSHVYWYRQLPEEGLKFMVYLQKENIIDESGMPKERFSAEFPKEGPSILRIQQVVRGDSAAYFCASLGTYNEQYFGPGTRLTVT.

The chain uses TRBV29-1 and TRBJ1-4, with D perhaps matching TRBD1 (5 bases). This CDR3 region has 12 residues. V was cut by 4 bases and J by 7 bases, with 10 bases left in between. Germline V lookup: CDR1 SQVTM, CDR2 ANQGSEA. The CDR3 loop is CSVGGGSEKLFF. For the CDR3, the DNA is TGCAGCGTTGGCGGGGGGTCTGAAAAACTGTTTTTT.

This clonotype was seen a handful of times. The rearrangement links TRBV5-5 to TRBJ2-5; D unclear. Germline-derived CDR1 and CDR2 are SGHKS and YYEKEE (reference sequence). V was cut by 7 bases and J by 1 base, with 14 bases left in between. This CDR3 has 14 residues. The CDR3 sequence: CASSVGQAQETQYF. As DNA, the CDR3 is TGTGCCAGCTCGGTCGGCCAAGCCCAAGAGACCCAGTACTTC.

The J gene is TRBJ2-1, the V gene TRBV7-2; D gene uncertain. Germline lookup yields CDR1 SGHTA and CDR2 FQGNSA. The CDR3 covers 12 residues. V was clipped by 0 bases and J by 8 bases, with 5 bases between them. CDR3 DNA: TGTGCCAGCAGCTTAGCGCGCTATGAGCAGTTCTTC. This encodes CASSLARYEQFF.

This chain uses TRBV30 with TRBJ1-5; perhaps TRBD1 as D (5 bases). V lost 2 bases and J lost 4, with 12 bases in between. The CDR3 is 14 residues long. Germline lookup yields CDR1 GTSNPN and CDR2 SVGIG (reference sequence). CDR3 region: CAWSLGDRNQPQHF. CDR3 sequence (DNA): TGTGCCTGGAGTCTAGGGGACCGGAATCAGCCCCAGCATTTT.

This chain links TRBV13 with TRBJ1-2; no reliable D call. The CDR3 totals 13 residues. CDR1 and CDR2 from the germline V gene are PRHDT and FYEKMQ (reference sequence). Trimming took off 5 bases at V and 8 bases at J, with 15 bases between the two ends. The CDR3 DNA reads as TGTGCCAGCAGCACAAGGACGGGAAAGGGCTACACCTTC. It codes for CASSTRTGKGYTF. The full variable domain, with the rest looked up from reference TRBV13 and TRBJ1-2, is AAGVIQSPRHLIKEKRETATLKCYPIPRHDTVYWYQQGPGQDPQFLISFYEKMQSDKGSIPDRFSAQQFSDYHSELNMSSLELGDSALYFCASSTRTGKGYTFGSGTRLTVV.

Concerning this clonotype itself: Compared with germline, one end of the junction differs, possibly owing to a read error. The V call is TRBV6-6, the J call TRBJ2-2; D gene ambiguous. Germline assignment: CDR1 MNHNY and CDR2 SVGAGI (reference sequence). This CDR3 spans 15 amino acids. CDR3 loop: CAGSYQRTNTGELFF. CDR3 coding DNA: TGTGCCGGCAGTTACCAAAGAACGAACACCGGGGAGCTGTTTTTT.

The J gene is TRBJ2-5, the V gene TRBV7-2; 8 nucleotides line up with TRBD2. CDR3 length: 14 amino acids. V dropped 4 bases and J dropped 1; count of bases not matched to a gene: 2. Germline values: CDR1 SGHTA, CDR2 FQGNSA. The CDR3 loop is CASSSGGGQETQYF. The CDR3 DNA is TGTGCCAGCAGCTCCGGGGGGGGCCAAGAGACCCAGTACTTC.

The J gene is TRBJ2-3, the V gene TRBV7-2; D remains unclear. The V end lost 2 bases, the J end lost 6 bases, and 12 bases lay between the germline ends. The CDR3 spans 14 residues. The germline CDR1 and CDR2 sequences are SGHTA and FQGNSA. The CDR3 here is CASSLRTPSDTQYF. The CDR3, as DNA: TGTGCCAGCAGCTTAAGGACCCCCTCGGATACGCAGTATTTT.

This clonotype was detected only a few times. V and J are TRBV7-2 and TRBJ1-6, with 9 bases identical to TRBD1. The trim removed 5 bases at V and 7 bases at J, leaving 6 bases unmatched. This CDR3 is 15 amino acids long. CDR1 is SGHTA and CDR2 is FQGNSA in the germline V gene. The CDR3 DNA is TGTGCCAGCAGCCCTGCGGGACAGGGCAATTCACCCCTCCACTTT. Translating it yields CASSPAGQGNSPLHF.

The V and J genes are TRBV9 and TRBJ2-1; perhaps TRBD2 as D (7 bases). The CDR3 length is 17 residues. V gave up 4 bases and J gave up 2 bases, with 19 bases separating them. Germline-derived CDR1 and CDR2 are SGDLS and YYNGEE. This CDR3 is CASSPLGGRPPYNEQFF. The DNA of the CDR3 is TGTGCCAGCAGCCCTCTCGGGGGGCGACCACCCTACAATGAGCAGTTCTTC.

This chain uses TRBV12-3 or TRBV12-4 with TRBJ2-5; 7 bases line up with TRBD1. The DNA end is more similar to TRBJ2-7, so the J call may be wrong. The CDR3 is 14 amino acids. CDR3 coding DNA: TGTGCCAGCAGTTCAGATTCCAAGGGGGCCGAGCAGTACTTC. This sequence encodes CASSSDSKGAEQYF.

The CDR3 DNA reads TGTGCCAGCAGCTTAGCGGGACTAGCGGGGGAATGGGATACGCAGTATTTT. Translation: CASSLAGLAGEWDTQYF. The chain joins TRBV7-2 to TRBJ2-3; 14 bases align to TRBD2. The CDR3 contains 17 residues. The germline CDR1 and CDR2 sequences are SGHTA and FQGNSA. Trimming took 0 bases from V and 6 from J; bases not matched to a gene: 5. The full variable domain, with the rest looked up from reference TRBV7-2 and TRBJ2-3, is GAGVSQSPSNKVTEKGKDVELRCDPISGHTALYWYRQSLGQGLEFLIYFQGNSAPDKSGLPSDRFSAERTGGSVSTLTIQRTQQEDSAVYLCASSLAGLAGEWDTQYFGPGTRLTVL.

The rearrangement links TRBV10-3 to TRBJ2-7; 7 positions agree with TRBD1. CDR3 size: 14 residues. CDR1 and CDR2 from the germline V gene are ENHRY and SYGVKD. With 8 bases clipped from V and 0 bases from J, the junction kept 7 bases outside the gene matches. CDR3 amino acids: CAIQRQGSSYEQYF. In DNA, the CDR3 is TGTGCCATCCAGAGACAGGGAAGCTCCTACGAGCAGTACTTC.

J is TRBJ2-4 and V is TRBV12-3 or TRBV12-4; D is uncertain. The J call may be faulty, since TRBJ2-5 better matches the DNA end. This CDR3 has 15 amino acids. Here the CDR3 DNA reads TGTGCCAGCAGTCCCAGACCCCTCACCTCTGGGACCCAGTACTTC. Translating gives CASSPRPLTSGTQYF.

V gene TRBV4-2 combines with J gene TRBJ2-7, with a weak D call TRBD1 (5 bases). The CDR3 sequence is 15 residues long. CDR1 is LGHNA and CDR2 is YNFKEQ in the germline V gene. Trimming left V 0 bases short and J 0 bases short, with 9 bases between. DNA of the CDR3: TGTGCCAGCAGCCAAGATGAAGGACACTCCTACGAGCAGTACTTC. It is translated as CASSQDEGHSYEQYF.

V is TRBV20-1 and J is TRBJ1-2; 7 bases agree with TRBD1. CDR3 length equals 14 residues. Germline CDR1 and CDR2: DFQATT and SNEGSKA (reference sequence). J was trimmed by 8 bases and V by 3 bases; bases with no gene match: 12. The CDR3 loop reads CSASPGGIAWGYTF. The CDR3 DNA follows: TGCAGTGCTAGCCCAGGGGGGATAGCTTGGGGCTACACCTTC.

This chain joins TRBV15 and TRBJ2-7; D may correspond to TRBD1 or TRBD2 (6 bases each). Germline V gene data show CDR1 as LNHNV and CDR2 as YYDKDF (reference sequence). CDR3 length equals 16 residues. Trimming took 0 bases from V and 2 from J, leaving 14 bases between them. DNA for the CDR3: TGTGCCACCAGCAGAGATCGGGGGACACTAGCCTACGAGCAGTACTTC. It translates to CATSRDRGTLAYEQYF.

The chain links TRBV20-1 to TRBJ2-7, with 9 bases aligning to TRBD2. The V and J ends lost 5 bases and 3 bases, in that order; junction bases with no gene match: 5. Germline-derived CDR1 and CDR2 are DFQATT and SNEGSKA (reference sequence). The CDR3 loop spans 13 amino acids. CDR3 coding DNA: TGCAGTGCTCCGCTTAGCGGGAGCTACGAGCAGTACTTC. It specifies CSAPLSGSYEQYF.

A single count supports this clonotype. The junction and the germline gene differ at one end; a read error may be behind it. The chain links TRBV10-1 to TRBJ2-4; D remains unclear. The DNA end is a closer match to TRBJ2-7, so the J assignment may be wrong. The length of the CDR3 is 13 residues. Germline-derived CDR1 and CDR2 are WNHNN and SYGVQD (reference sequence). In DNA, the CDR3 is TGCGCCAGCGGTGAAGGCGTAAGGTACGAGCAGTACTTC. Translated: CASGEGVRYEQYF.

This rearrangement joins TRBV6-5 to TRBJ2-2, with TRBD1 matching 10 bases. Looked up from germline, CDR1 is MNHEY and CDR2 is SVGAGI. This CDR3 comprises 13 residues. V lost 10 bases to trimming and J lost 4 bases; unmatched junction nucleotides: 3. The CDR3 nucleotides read TGTGCCACCGGGACAGGGGTCACCGGGGAGCTGTTTTTT. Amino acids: CATGTGVTGELFF.

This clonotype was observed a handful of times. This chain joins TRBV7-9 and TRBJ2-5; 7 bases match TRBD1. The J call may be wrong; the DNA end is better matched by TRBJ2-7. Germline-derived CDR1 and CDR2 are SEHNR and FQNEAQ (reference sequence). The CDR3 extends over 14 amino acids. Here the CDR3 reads CASSLENRGSEQYF. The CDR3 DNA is TGTGCCAGCAGCTTAGAAAACAGGGGTAGCGAGCAGTACTTC.